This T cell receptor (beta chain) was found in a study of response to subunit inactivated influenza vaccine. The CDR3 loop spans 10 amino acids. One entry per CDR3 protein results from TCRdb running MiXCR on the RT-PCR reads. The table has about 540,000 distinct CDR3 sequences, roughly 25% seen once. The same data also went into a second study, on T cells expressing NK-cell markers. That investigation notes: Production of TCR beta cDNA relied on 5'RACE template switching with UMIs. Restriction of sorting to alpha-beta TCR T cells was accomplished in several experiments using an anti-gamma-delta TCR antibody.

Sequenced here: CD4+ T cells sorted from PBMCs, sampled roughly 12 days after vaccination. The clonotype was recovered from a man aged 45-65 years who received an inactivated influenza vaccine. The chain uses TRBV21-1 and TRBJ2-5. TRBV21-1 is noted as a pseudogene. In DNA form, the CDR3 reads TGTGCCAGCAGCAACGTGACCCAGTACTTC. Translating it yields CASSNVTQYF.